The following is a T cell receptor (beta chain) sequence with its context. The antigen remains unidentified. The protocol was immunoSEQ multiplex PCR, while the TCRdb copy is restricted to in-frame clones and leaves out a portion. This table has 130,000 to 150,000 clones, 80% to 95% appearing once. The entry originates in a study of graft-versus-host responses after intestinal transplantation. Study background: Recipients obtained multivisceral, liver-intestinal, or isolated intestinal transplants. Uniformly, recipients were administered anti-thymocyte globulin induction with subsequent tacrolimus and steroids for three to four years. Study results and limitations: Circulating GvH clones peaking coincided with falling HvG clones soon after transplant.

Germline V CDR1 and CDR2: MDHEN, SYDVKM. Trimming stripped 3 bases from V and 2 bases from J, with 13 bases between. This CDR3 spans 16 amino acids. The clonotype originates from a human donor who received an intestinal transplant. The sample was unstimulated CD4+ T cells sorted from spleen or lymph node cells, taken before intestinal transplant. The chain uses TRBV28 and TRBJ2-2; tentative D call: TRBD2 (5 bases). CDR3 in DNA: TGTGCCAGCAGTTTCGCACGCGGGCTTAACACCGGGGAGCTGTTTTTT. Protein: CASSFARGLNTGELFF.